These 7 T cell receptor beta chains share one sample of origin, sequenced in a study of cytomegalovirus exposure and HLA in healthy donors. PCR involved 60 Vbeta and 13 Jbeta primers. Sequencing was performed with immunoSEQ multiplex PCR; in TCRdb, only in-frame clones are kept and a portion is missing. The sample records approximately 100,000 clones, more than 65% being singletons. The specimen was PBMCs. These receptors were collected from a woman between 18 and 29 years old in good health and CMV-seropositive.

This chain connects TRBV30 to TRBJ1-2; the D is unclear. Germline lookup yields CDR1 GTSNPN and CDR2 SVGIG (reference sequence). Trimming took 1 base from V and 4 from J, leaving 4 bases between them. There are 11 residues in the CDR3. CDR3 in DNA: TGTGCCTGGAGTGAAGCCTATGGCTACACCTTC. It is translated as CAWSEAYGYTF.

V usage is TRBV18 and J usage is TRBJ2-5, with TRBD1 matching over 11 bases. Germline CDR1 and CDR2: KGHSH and LQKENI. J gave up 5 bases and V 4 bases, and 12 bases lay outside the gene matches. This CDR3 region has 17 residues. CDR3 amino acids: CASSLTTGQGARETQYF. CDR3 coding DNA: TGTGCCAGCTCACTAACAACCGGACAGGGGGCGCGGGAGACCCAGTACTTC.

This sequence joins TRBV5-1 and TRBJ1-4, with a possible D match to TRBD1 (5 bases). Germline V CDR1 and CDR2: SGHRS, YFSETQ. This CDR3 has 17 residues. The V and J ends lost 2 bases and 3 bases respectively, with 17 bases between them. For the CDR3, the DNA is TGCGCCAGCAGCTTAACTGAAGGGGCGTTTGCTAATGAAAAACTGTTTTTT. Encoded protein: CASSLTEGAFANEKLFF.

The V and J genes are TRBV9 and TRBJ1-1; TRBD1 matches at 7 bases. Trimming cost V 5 bases and J 2 bases; bases outside gene matches: 9. The CDR3 spans 15 residues. In germline, CDR1 is SGDLS, CDR2 YYNGEE. The CDR3 DNA is TGTGCCAGCAGTTTACAACAGGGGAGAAACACTGAAGCTTTCTTT. This translates into CASSLQQGRNTEAFF.

J is TRBJ2-1 and V is TRBV15; the match to TRBD1 covers 7 bases. CDR3 length: 16 residues. Germline values: CDR1 LNHNV, CDR2 YYDKDF (reference sequence). V lost 0 bases, J lost 2 bases, and 4 bases stayed unmatched. CDR3 protein: CATSRDLRGPYNEQFF. CDR3 nucleotides: TGTGCCACCAGCAGAGATTTAAGGGGGCCCTACAATGAGCAGTTCTTC.

The chain has TRBV28 and TRBJ1-1, with D tentatively TRBD1 (5 bases). V lost 6 bases, J lost 0 bases, and 14 bases lay in between. The CDR3 loop spans 15 amino acids. From germline, CDR1 is MDHEN and CDR2 SYDVKM. The CDR3 nucleotides are TGTGCCAGCAGCGACCCGCGCAGGGTGAACACTGAAGCTTTCTTT. Its translation: CASSDPRRVNTEAFF.

V gene TRBV29-1 combines with J gene TRBJ2-1; possible D gene TRBD1, 5 bases. Germline V gene lookup returns CDR1 SQVTM and CDR2 ANQGSEA. V lost 0 bases, J lost 3 bases, and 9 bases lay in between. The CDR3 sequence is 14 residues long. The CDR3 sequence is CSVEDRGVYNEQFF. The CDR3 DNA is TGCAGCGTTGAAGATAGGGGCGTCTACAATGAGCAGTTCTTC.